Presented here are 29 T cell receptor beta chains from one specimen sequenced in a study of T cell responses to AZD1222 COVID-19 vaccine. Only in-frame clones appear in the TCRdb table, and some are missing; sequencing was by immunoSEQ multiplex PCR. Of more than 95,000 clones listed, 70% to 90% are singletons. The sequences come from peripheral blood, collected on day 0 of MenACWY control vaccination. Source of these receptors: an adult in good health.

This chain uses TRBV19 with TRBJ1-5; 8 bases match TRBD1. In germline, CDR1 is LNHDA, CDR2 SQIVND (reference sequence). The V segment lost 3 bases and the J segment 4 bases; nucleotides outside the gene matches: 8. This CDR3 comprises 16 residues. CDR3 protein: CASSIFKQGDNQPQHF. Here the CDR3 DNA reads TGTGCCAGTAGTATTTTTAAACAGGGGGATAATCAGCCCCAGCATTTT.

This sequence joins TRBV27 and TRBJ1-1; D is unresolved. The germline V gene encodes CDR1 MNHEY and CDR2 SMNVEV (reference sequence). The CDR3 loop spans 14 amino acids. Trimming removed 3 bases from V and 2 bases from J, with 10 bases in between. The CDR3 is CASSFGQANTEAFF. The DNA of the CDR3 is TGTGCCAGCAGTTTCGGGCAGGCTAACACTGAAGCTTTCTTT.

This clone appeared a single time. This chain joins TRBV7-2 and TRBJ1-6, with a possible D match to TRBD1 (6 bases). The CDR3 has 16 residues. Between the trimmed V and J ends, which lost 4 bases and 1 base, there was a span of 11 bases. The germline gives CDR1 SGHTA, CDR2 FQGNSA. The DNA for the CDR3 is TGTGCCAGCAGCTCCCTAGGGGGTTCCTATAATTCACCCCTCCACTTT. This translates into CASSSLGGSYNSPLHF.

This CDR3 reads CASSPRQGIGVHGYTF. The CDR3 coding sequence is TGTGCCAGCAGCCCGCGACAGGGGATAGGGGTACATGGCTACACCTTC. The rearrangement joins TRBV7-2 to TRBJ1-2; 8 bases are shared with TRBD1. With 5 bases clipped from V and 6 bases from J, the junction kept 14 bases outside the gene matches. CDR1 and CDR2 from the germline V gene are SGHTA and FQGNSA. This CDR3 has 16 residues.

This clone was found once. The DNA is left out, because the CDR3 cannot be placed on it with certainty; the CDR3 is given as TCRdb lists it. V usage is TRBV5-1 and J usage is TRBJ2-7; the table assigns TRBD1, which was not confirmed against the DNA. The germline V gene has CDR1 SGHRS and CDR2 YFSETQ. The CDR3 is 14 amino acids in total, end residues counted. This CDR3 is CASSFGQGAPRPYF.

The rearrangement links TRBV4-3 to TRBJ2-2; 14 bases fit TRBD2. V lost 0 bases and J lost 3; bases outside the gene matches: 15. CDR1 and CDR2 (germline): LGHNA, YSLEER. This CDR3 comprises 22 residues. DNA of the CDR3: TGCGCCAGCAGCCAAGATCTAATCGGCGGACTAGCGGGGGGCGGCTACACCGGGGAGCTGTTTTTT. Residues: CASSQDLIGGLAGGGYTGELFF.

The chain recombines TRBV15 with TRBJ2-3, with D perhaps TRBD1 (7 bases). Trimming shortened V by 3 bases and J by 2 bases, and 12 bases separated the two germline ends. Germline lookup yields CDR1 LNHNV and CDR2 YYDKDF (reference sequence). The length of the CDR3 is 15 residues. DNA of the CDR3: TGTGCCACCAGCAGGCGGGGACAGTACACAGATACGCAGTATTTT. Translating gives CATSRRGQYTDTQYF. The entire variable domain, with the rest obtained from reference TRBV15 and TRBJ2-3, is as follows: DAMVIQNPRYQVTQFGKPVTLSCSQTLNHNVMYWYQQKSSQAPKLLFHYYDKDFNNEADTPDNFQSRRPNTSFCFLDIRSPGLGDTAMYLCATSRRGQYTDTQYFGPGTRLTVL.

This clone has a handful of counts. The chain joins TRBV19 to TRBJ1-2; D might be TRBD1 (6 bases). CDR3 length: 13 residues. Germline V gene data show CDR1 as LNHDA and CDR2 as SQIVND (reference sequence). Trimming cost V 7 bases and J 6 bases, with 15 bases left between them. Written as DNA, the CDR3 is TGTGCCAGTATGGCCGGGGGCGTCCATGGCTACACCTTC. Translated: CASMAGGVHGYTF.

The rearrangement uses TRBV7-6 and TRBJ1-1; TRBD1 matches 7 bases. With 6 bases clipped from V and 4 bases from J, the junction kept 14 bases outside the gene matches. The CDR3 runs to 16 residues. CDR1 SGHVS and CDR2 FNYEAQ come from the germline V gene. This CDR3 is CASSYNRGEGSTEAFF. In DNA, the CDR3 is TGTGCCAGCAGTTATAACAGGGGAGAGGGAAGCACTGAAGCTTTCTTT.

The CDR3 spells CASRLTGGLREPFF. Written as DNA, the CDR3 is TGTGCCAGCAGACTGACAGGGGGGCTTCGGGAGCCGTTTTTT. The J gene is TRBJ1-4, the V gene TRBV5-8; 9 positions match TRBD1. J lost 16 bases, V lost 5 bases, and 15 bases had no gene match. Germline CDR1 and CDR2: SGHTS and YDEGEE. The CDR3 runs to 14 residues.

The chain is built from TRBV28 and TRBJ1-2; no clear D. V shed 10 bases and J shed 3 bases, with 15 bases lying between them. The CDR3 spans 13 residues. The germline V gene has CDR1 MDHEN and CDR2 SYDVKM. Here the CDR3 DNA reads TGTGCCACTTTAAATCCCACTTACTATGGCTACACCTTC. This sequence encodes CATLNPTYYGYTF.

The chain couples TRBV21-1 to TRBJ1-2; TRBD1 reflects the table's D call only, with no check against the DNA. TRBV21-1 is assigned pseudogene status. This CDR3 contains 16 residues. In DNA, the CDR3 is TGTGCCAGCAGCACCACCGGGACAGGGTCTAACTATGGCTACACCTTC. As protein: CASSTTGTGSNYGYTF.

This clone came up once. This sequence joins TRBV6-5 and TRBJ2-7, with D possibly being TRBD2 (5 bases). Germline V lookup: CDR1 MNHEY, CDR2 SVGAGI. The CDR3 extends over 15 amino acids. V lost 7 bases and J 0 bases, leaving 16 bases between the germline ends. In nucleotides, the CDR3 is TGTGCCAGCATCAGACGAGAGGGTAGCTCCTACGAGCAGTACTTC. Its protein is CASIRREGSSYEQYF.

This sequence joins TRBV7-2 and TRBJ1-2; D ambiguous. The germline CDR1 and CDR2 sequences are SGHTA and FQGNSA. The CDR3 extends over 13 amino acids. The V end was cut by 1 base, the J end by 8 bases, with 11 bases between. The CDR3 loop reads CASSLGGGGGYTF. For the CDR3, the DNA is TGTGCCAGCAGCTTAGGCGGAGGTGGGGGCTACACCTTC.

The chain links TRBV6-1 to TRBJ2-7; D not certain. CDR3 length: 15 amino acids. V was cut by 1 base and J by 3 bases, with 13 bases left in between. CDR1 MNHNS and CDR2 SASEGT come from the germline V gene. CDR3 amino acids: CASSEGQTRGYEQYF. The CDR3 bases are TGTGCCAGCAGTGAAGGCCAGACGAGAGGCTACGAGCAGTACTTC.

The chain couples TRBV7-9 to TRBJ1-1, with D unresolved. Germline V CDR1 and CDR2: SEHNR, FQNEAQ (reference sequence). The CDR3 consists of 15 residues. Trimming left V 5 bases short and J 11 bases short, with 24 bases between. CDR3 residues: CASSLLSSTAEEAFF. The CDR3 DNA is TGTGCCAGCAGCCTACTATCGAGTACCGCCGAGGAGGCTTTCTTT.

The CDR3 nucleotides read TGTGCCACCAGTGAAGTGGGACAGGGCCGCGTTCAGTACTTC. The encoded protein is CATSEVGQGRVQYF. This rearrangement joins TRBV24-1 to TRBJ2-4, with 9 bases that match TRBD1. Germline CDR1 KGHDR, CDR2 SFDVKD. V was clipped by 4 bases and J by 11 bases; unmatched bases: 8. The CDR3 length is 14 residues.

The chain is built from TRBV9 and TRBJ2-5; D is possibly TRBD1 or TRBD2 (5 bases each). V was clipped by 3 bases and J by 1 base, with 10 bases between them. CDR1 and CDR2 from the germline V gene are SGDLS and YYNGEE. The CDR3 runs to 14 residues. The CDR3 DNA reads TGTGCCAGCAGCGGGGACCTCCTCCAAGAGACCCAGTACTTC. It yields the protein CASSGDLLQETQYF.

CDR3 in DNA: TGTGCCTGGAGGTTCGAGGGGTCCTACGAGCAGTACTTC. It codes for CAWRFEGSYEQYF. The chain employs TRBV30 and TRBJ2-7; D is perhaps TRBD1 or TRBD2 (5 bases each). This CDR3 is 13 amino acids long. Between the trimmed V and J ends, which lost 3 bases and 1 base, there was a span of 10 bases. Germline V gene data show CDR1 as GTSNPN and CDR2 as SVGIG (reference sequence).

The V call is TRBV10-2, the J call TRBJ1-6; 8 positions agree with TRBD1. With 9 bases clipped from V and 9 bases from J, the junction kept 10 bases outside the gene matches. The length of the CDR3 is 14 residues. Germline V gene sequence: CDR1 WSHSY, CDR2 SAAADI. CDR3: CASQATGAGSPLHF. The CDR3 DNA reads as TGCGCCAGTCAGGCGACAGGGGCTGGTTCACCCCTCCACTTT.

The sample holds one count of this clone. CDR3 coding DNA: TGTGCCAGCAGTCCCCGACCCCGGACGGTGAACACCGGGGAGCTGTTTTTT. It yields the protein CASSPRPRTVNTGELFF. The V and J genes are TRBV27 and TRBJ2-2; D is ambiguous. The CDR3 is 17 residues long. Trimming removed 5 bases at V and 1 base at J, with 17 bases between. Germline CDR1 and CDR2: MNHEY and SMNVEV (reference sequence).

The gene calls are TRBV6-7 and TRBJ2-1; weak D call: TRBD1 (5 bases). TRBV6-7 is classed as an ORF, of uncertain function. The CDR3 length is 15 residues. Between the trimmed V and J ends, which lost 4 bases and 7 bases, there was a span of 17 bases. CDR3 sequence: CASSSREISANEQFF. The DNA for the CDR3 is TGTGCCAGCAGTTCCAGGGAAATAAGCGCGAATGAGCAGTTCTTC.

The rearrangement links TRBV5-1 to TRBJ1-3; D gene ambiguous. Germline loops: CDR1 SGHRS, CDR2 YFSETQ. The CDR3 contains 11 residues. V shed 4 bases and J shed 4 bases, with 3 bases lying between them. CDR3 amino acids: CASSGGNTIYF. The CDR3 DNA sequence: TGCGCCAGCAGCGGGGGAAACACCATATATTTT.

This chain joins TRBV18 and TRBJ2-7; TRBD1 aligns across 9 bases. The ends lost 3 bases at V and 1 base at J; junction bases unmatched: 4. Germline V lookup: CDR1 KGHSH, CDR2 LQKENI. This CDR3 region has 15 residues. DNA for the CDR3: TGTGCCAGCTCACCGCGGGACAGGGATTCCTACGAGCAGTACTTC. It codes for CASSPRDRDSYEQYF.

The genes are TRBV6-5 and TRBJ1-6, with no clear D. The CDR3 length is 15 residues. With 7 bases removed from V and 0 bases from J, the gap between germline ends came to 10 bases. Germline lookup yields CDR1 MNHEY and CDR2 SVGAGI. This CDR3 reads CASKTQGSYNSPLHF. CDR3 bases: TGTGCCAGCAAGACCCAAGGCTCCTATAATTCACCCCTCCACTTT.

The J gene is TRBJ1-6, the V gene TRBV7-3, with D possibly TRBD1 on 5 matching bases. CDR1 and CDR2 from the germline V gene are SGHTA and FQGTGA. CDR3 length: 13 amino acids. V was clipped by 5 bases and J by 7 bases, with 9 bases between them. In nucleotides, the CDR3 is TGTGCCAGCAGCACAGGATCGAATTCACCCCTCCACTTT. It is translated as CASSTGSNSPLHF.

This sequence joins TRBV4-3 and TRBJ1-4, with 9 bases fitting TRBD1. The junction had 10 bases not matched to a gene; V was cut back by 3 bases and J by 8 bases. Germline CDR1 reads LGHNA; CDR2 reads YSLEER. CDR3 length: 16 amino acids. The CDR3 here is CASSHVYRGQGEKLFF. The CDR3 DNA is TGCGCCAGCAGCCATGTTTACAGGGGGCAAGGAGAAAAACTGTTTTTT.

V gene TRBV18 combines with J gene TRBJ2-5; D remains unclear. Trimming took off 0 bases at V and 1 base at J, with 6 bases between the two ends. CDR1 and CDR2 from the germline V gene are KGHSH and LQKENI. CDR3 size: 14 residues. The CDR3 loop is CASSPPGFQETQYF. The CDR3 DNA reads TGTGCCAGCTCACCACCGGGCTTCCAAGAGACCCAGTACTTC.

This clone was counted only a few times. This chain links TRBV3-1 (or the pseudogene TRBV3-2) with TRBJ2-1, with D possibly matching TRBD1 (6 bases). Trimming left V 5 bases short and J 9 bases short, with 11 bases between. There are 12 residues in the CDR3. CDR1 and CDR2 (germline): LGHDT, YNNKEL (reference sequence). The CDR3 spells CASSDTGIEQFF. In DNA form, the CDR3 reads TGTGCCAGCAGCGACACAGGGATTGAGCAGTTCTTC.